These 6 T cell receptor beta chains were all obtained from the same sample, sequenced in a study of T cell repertoires in cytomegalovirus infection. No antigen has been assigned to these receptors. TCRdb itself ran the reads through MiXCR, one entry per CDR3 protein. The sample yields some 940,000 distinct CDR3 sequences, about a third seen once. Sequenced here: cultured CD8+ T cells from PBMCs, sampled from culture after CMV antigen stimulation. Receptor source: a human donor in good health (CMV status not recorded). Some clones in this sample may be carry-over from other donors' samples.

This chain links TRBV19 with TRBJ1-1; no clear D. Trimming stripped 3 bases from V and 1 base from J, with 12 bases between. This CDR3 has 15 amino acids. In germline, CDR1 is LNHDA, CDR2 SQIVND (reference sequence). This CDR3 is CASSIYDTENTEAFF. In nucleotides, the CDR3 is TGTGCCAGTAGTATCTATGATACGGAGAACACTGAAGCTTTCTTT.

V gene TRBV27 combines with J gene TRBJ1-1; TRBD1 is a possible D gene (6 bases). The CDR3 spans 17 residues. V lost 6 bases, J lost 7 bases, and 27 bases lay in between. In germline, CDR1 is MNHEY, CDR2 SMNVEV (reference sequence). CDR3 DNA: TGTGCCAGCAGGGAAACAGGGAGATGGGGGCCTGGCGATGAAGCTTTCTTT. Translating gives CASRETGRWGPGDEAFF.

This chain uses TRBV4-1 with TRBJ1-1; TRBD1 matches at 8 bases. There are 16 residues in the CDR3. CDR1 and CDR2 from the germline V gene are MGHRA and YSYEKL. V trimming: 1 base; J trimming: 2 bases; junction bases outside the gene matches: 6. The CDR3 reads CASSQVQGAFNTEAFF. In DNA form, the CDR3 reads TGCGCCAGCAGCCAAGTCCAGGGGGCGTTTAACACTGAAGCTTTCTTT.

This clonotype appeared a few times. The chain joins TRBV27 to TRBJ2-3; 15 bases are a match to TRBD2. This CDR3 is built from 18 residues. Per the germline V gene, CDR1 is MNHEY and CDR2 is SMNVEV (reference sequence). V was clipped by 4 bases and J by 2 bases; unmatched bases: 7. DNA of the CDR3: TGTGCCAGCAGTTCGGGACTAGCGGGGGGTTATTTCACAGATACGCAGTATTTT. It translates to CASSSGLAGGYFTDTQYF.

This clonotype was recorded a few times. The V and J genes are TRBV4-1 and TRBJ1-2; TRBD1 agrees at 7 bases. The germline CDR1 and CDR2 sequences are MGHRA and YSYEKL. This CDR3 comprises 17 residues. Trimming took 3 bases from V and 5 from J; bases not matched to a gene: 15. The CDR3 DNA reads as TGCGCCAGCAGCCACCCCTACCTCGGGACAGCAACTTATGGCTACACCTTC. It specifies CASSHPYLGTATYGYTF.

The CDR3 region has the DNA TGTGCCACCTCTTCGGGGACCTTCTACAATGAGCAGTTCTTC. This gives the protein CATSSGTFYNEQFF. The rearrangement uses TRBV15 and TRBJ2-1; the D call may be TRBD1 or TRBD2 (5 bases each). The CDR3 has 14 amino acids. V was trimmed by 8 bases and J by 3 bases, leaving 14 bases between them. CDR1 is LNHNV and CDR2 is YYDKDF in the germline V gene (reference sequence).